This TCR beta chain was documented in a study of blood T cell repertoires in COVID-19 (dated by TCRdb to 2020 to 2021). With respect to the entire study: Samples covering the acute and convalescent phases of COVID-19 were provided by collaborators in the United States, Italy and Spain. A de-identified subject ID, COVID-19 status, age in years and sex were almost always included in the sample metadata. The samples were drawn from the first 160 participants of the ongoing ImmuneRACE study and from under 1,500 subjects provided by 6 global collaborators. The prospective study material was composed of cDNA or gDNA derived from T cells, B-cell-depleted T cells, or PBMCs. A freely available public database, intended as a resource for researchers studying the immune response to SARS-CoV-2, is where the repertoires were released. Where HLA class I and class II types were available, the types were taken from metadata supplied by the sample provider, not from assay-based typing. The dataset comprised deeply sampled blood TCRbeta repertoires from subjects exposed to, actively infected with, or recovered from COVID-19.

V is cut by 4 bases and J by 4 bases, and the space between the germline ends is 7 bases. Measured from the cysteine to the phenylalanine, the CDR3 is 12 residues long. Solely the CDR3 DNA is kept, with 36 bases framed from the first base. CDR1 SNHLY and CDR2 FYNNEI are derived from the germline V gene. The collaborating institutions used their own protocols to collect whole blood in K2EDTA tubes. For TCRbeta analysis, collaborator samples were shipped as frozen whole blood, as isolated PBMCs, or as DNA extracted from either sample type. Overall results and qualifications from the work: Clinical and demographic metadata were provided uncurated, with the amount varying by source and participant.

As regards this clone: Its cognate antigen has yet to be identified. Base-call qualities are not available, and no considerably larger clone is one nucleotide away.

The immunoSEQ Assay, a bias-controlled multiplex PCR, was used to amplify TCRbeta CDR3 regions from genomic DNA. The authors' analysis ran thus. The number of nucleated cells in each sample was estimated from the amplification of reference gene primers within the assay. Sequence reads were collapsed and filtered to measure the absolute abundance of every unique TCRbeta CDR3 rearrangement. Productive Simpson clonality was computed per sample as the square root of Simpson's diversity index over productive rearrangements. Here the immuneACCESS table is served through TCRdb, limited to in-frame sequences with V and J called. Missing clones are a known gap in these copies; in checked studies unresolved V genes cover under half, and the rest lacks a known reason. V and J calls and clone size come straight from that table; D and trimming were deduced from the DNA. The sample yields 60,000 to 70,000 clones; roughly 85% were counted once. Roughly 1.4% of the sample belongs to the ten largest clones.

Sequencing was performed on peripheral blood. The rearranged chain carries TRBV2 and TRBJ1-1; no D gene can be assigned with confidence. The origin of this receptor is a woman aged 60-70 years with acute or convalescent COVID-19. The nucleotides read TGTGCCAGCAGTGTACAGTCCACTGAAGCTTTCTTT. The encoded protein is CASSVQSTEAFF.